Below are 30 T cell receptor beta chains sequenced from a single sample in a study of shared clonotypes between healthy human individuals. Naive CD8 cells lacked CD45RO and underwent positive selection for CCR7, leaving out terminally differentiated effector memory CD45RA+ cells. Sequenced by immunoSEQ multiplex PCR; TCRdb stores in-frame clones only, minus some. Here the sample spans about 2 million clones, 85% to 95% being singletons. The sequenced sample was naive CD8+ T cells sorted from blood. These receptors were collected from a man between 18 and 29 years old in good health.

CDR3: CASSKGPGQGDNEQYF. The CDR3 region has the DNA TGTGCCAGCAGCAAAGGTCCGGGACAGGGAGACAACGAGCAGTACTTC. The V gene is TRBV27, the J gene TRBJ2-7; 9 bases align to TRBD1. This CDR3 is built from 16 residues. V shed 6 bases, J shed 5 bases, and the junction held 14 bases outside the gene matches. Per germline, CDR1 MNHEY and CDR2 SMNVEV (reference sequence).

The rearrangement joins TRBV9 to TRBJ2-3, with TRBD1 identical over 7 bases. This CDR3 comprises 16 residues. V lost 0 bases to trimming and J lost 2 bases; unmatched junction nucleotides: 6. Germline assignment: CDR1 SGDLS and CDR2 YYNGEE. CDR3 sequence: CASSVVGGLNTDTQYF. CDR3 in DNA: TGTGCCAGCAGCGTAGTAGGGGGCCTTAACACAGATACGCAGTATTTT.

The CDR3 loop is CASSSYRGGQETQYF. For the CDR3, the DNA is TGTGCCAGCAGCTCGTACAGGGGTGGCCAAGAGACCCAGTACTTC. The chain joins TRBV7-9 to TRBJ2-5; 7 positions match TRBD1. The CDR3 consists of 15 residues. Germline values: CDR1 SEHNR, CDR2 FQNEAQ (reference sequence). The V gene end was trimmed by 4 bases and the J gene end by 1 base; junction bases not matched to a gene: 6.

The V call is TRBV10-3, the J call TRBJ1-2, with TRBD1 matching 7 bases. This CDR3 is 15 amino acids long. CDR1 is ENHRY, CDR2 SYGVKD, per germline. Trimming removed 11 bases from V and 4 bases from J; junction bases left unmatched: 16. The DNA of the CDR3 is TGTGCCTTTTCTAGAGGGACAGCGGACGCCTATGGCTACACCTTC. Amino acid sequence: CAFSRGTADAYGYTF.

V is TRBV11-2 and J is TRBJ2-5, with TRBD1 as a possible D gene (5 bases). Per germline, CDR1 SGHAT and CDR2 FQNNGV. The CDR3 totals 15 residues. Trimming took off 5 bases at V and 2 bases at J, with 15 bases between the two ends. This chain's CDR3 is CASSRVPGIQETQYF. The DNA of the CDR3 is TGTGCCAGCAGCCGTGTTCCAGGGATTCAAGAGACCCAGTACTTC.

Notes on this clone: Additional DNA sequences in this sample encode the identical CDR3. The chain couples TRBV29-1 to TRBJ2-7, with D unresolved. CDR3 length equals 11 residues. Germline V gene data show CDR1 as SQVTM and CDR2 as ANQGSEA. V shed 2 bases and J shed 4 bases, with 6 bases lying between them. CDR3 sequence (DNA): TGCAGCGTTGAAAGCGATTACGAGCAGTACTTC. Protein sequence: CSVESDYEQYF.

The rearrangement links TRBV5-4 to TRBJ2-1; 10 bases are a match to TRBD2. Germline CDR1 reads SGHNT; CDR2 reads YYREEE (reference sequence). This CDR3 contains 16 residues. V lost 4 bases and J lost 7; bases outside the gene matches: 11. DNA for the CDR3: TGTGCCAGCAGCCCTAATGAGCGGGAGGGGTCGAATGAGCAGTTCTTC. Its protein is CASSPNEREGSNEQFF.

The rearrangement joins TRBV7-9 to TRBJ2-7; D is tentatively TRBD1 or TRBD2 (5 bases each). V lost 6 bases to trimming and J lost 0 bases, with 15 bases between them. Germline loops: CDR1 SEHNR, CDR2 FQNEAQ (reference sequence). The CDR3 is 15 residues long. The DNA for the CDR3 is TGTGCCAGCAGTGTCTCCGGGACGGCCTCCTACGAGCAGTACTTC. It codes for CASSVSGTASYEQYF.

This clone has just one count. The CDR3 protein is CASSETDRTYSYEQYF. As DNA, the CDR3 is TGTGCCAGCAGTGAAACCGACAGGACTTACTCCTACGAGCAGTACTTC. This chain links TRBV6-1 with TRBJ2-7; tentatively, D is TRBD1 (6 bases). V gave up 2 bases and J gave up 0 bases, with 14 bases separating them. The CDR3 covers 16 residues. Germline assignment: CDR1 MNHNS and CDR2 SASEGT.

The chain carries TRBV2 and TRBJ2-7; a possible D gene is TRBD1 (5 bases). Germline lookup yields CDR1 SNHLY and CDR2 FYNNEI. The CDR3 has 15 residues. The V end was cut by 2 bases, the J end by 5 bases, with 16 bases between. DNA for the CDR3: TGTGCCAGCAGTGAAATCGGGTCAGGGTTCGACGAGCAGTACTTC. This codes for CASSEIGSGFDEQYF. Complete variable domain (other parts from reference TRBV2 and TRBJ2-7): EPEVTQTPSHQVTQMGQEVILRCVPISNHLYFYWYRQILGQKVEFLVSFYNNEISEKSEIFDDQFSVERPDGSNFTLKIRSTKLEDSAMYFCASSEIGSGFDEQYFGPGTRLTVT.

This sequence joins TRBV7-6 and TRBJ2-2; 8 positions match TRBD1. After removal of 8 bases from V and 2 bases from J, the junction contained 7 bases not matched to a gene. The length of the CDR3 is 15 residues. The germline V gene has CDR1 SGHVS and CDR2 FNYEAQ. The DNA for the CDR3 is TGTGCCAGCGAGGATGGGACAGGAAACACCGGGGAGCTGTTTTTT. Translating it yields CASEDGTGNTGELFF.

This chain uses TRBV27 with TRBJ1-2; possibly TRBD1 for D (5 bases). The CDR3 extends over 14 amino acids. The V gene's germline CDR1 is MNHEY and CDR2 SMNVEV (reference sequence). V gave up 5 bases and J gave up 8 bases, with 18 bases separating them. The CDR3 nucleotides read TGTGCCAGCAGTGAGGATCGGGGGTCATTAGGCTACACCTTC. This translates into CASSEDRGSLGYTF.

This chain uses TRBV10-1 with TRBJ2-7; 10 bases match TRBD1. This CDR3 is built from 16 residues. Unmatched junction bases numbered 6, after V lost 2 bases and J lost 2 bases. Germline assignment: CDR1 WNHNN and CDR2 SYGVQD (reference sequence). The CDR3 DNA sequence: TGCGCCAGCAGTGAGGTCGGGACAGGGGCTCCCTACGAGCAGTACTTC. Translation: CASSEVGTGAPYEQYF.

This clone showed up just once. This chain joins TRBV6-5 and TRBJ2-3; D perhaps matches TRBD2 (7 bases). Between the trimmed V and J ends, which lost 6 bases and 3 bases, there was a span of 16 bases. The CDR3 runs 15 residues. Germline CDR1 MNHEY, CDR2 SVGAGI. The CDR3 sequence: CASRPGGATTDTQYF. For the CDR3, the DNA is TGTGCCAGCAGGCCGGGGGGCGCGACAACAGATACGCAGTATTTT.

Worth noting for this clone: The identical CDR3 is also encoded by other nucleotide sequences in the sample. The chain has TRBV9 and TRBJ2-7; D not certain. The CDR3 contains 14 residues. The V gene lost 4 bases and the J gene lost 0 bases, with 11 bases spanning the gap. CDR1 and CDR2 (germline): SGDLS, YYNGEE. CDR3: CASSPRSASYEQYF. DNA for the CDR3: TGTGCCAGCAGCCCCCGCAGTGCCTCCTACGAGCAGTACTTC. Full variable domain (remainder filled in from reference TRBV9 and TRBJ2-7): DSGVTQTPKHLITATGQRVTLRCSPRSGDLSVYWYQQSLDQGLQFLIQYYNGEERAKGNILERFSAQQFPDLHSELNLSSLELGDSALYFCASSPRSASYEQYFGPGTRLTVT.

The rearrangement uses TRBV5-1 and TRBJ2-7; TRBD1 matches at 10 bases. Germline CDR1 and CDR2: SGHRS and YFSETQ. The J segment lost 5 bases and the V segment lost 5 bases, leaving 4 bases of the junction unmatched. The CDR3 is 13 amino acids. CDR3 in DNA: TGCGCCAGCAGTTCGGGGACAGGGGACGAGCAGTACTTC. Residues: CASSSGTGDEQYF. Based on the CDR3 plus reference TRBV5-1 and TRBJ2-7, the full variable domain is KAGVTQTPRYLIKTRGQQVTLSCSPISGHRSVSWYQQTPGQGLQFLFEYFSETQRNKGNFPGRFSGRQFSNSRSEMNVSTLELGDSALYLCASSSGTGDEQYFGPGTRLTVT.

This clone was picked up one time. The rearrangement links TRBV28 to TRBJ2-5; maybe TRBD1 (5 bases). The CDR3 is 14 residues long. V was pared by 6 bases and J by 2 bases, with 13 bases between. Looked up from germline, CDR1 is MDHEN and CDR2 is SYDVKM. As DNA, the CDR3 is TGTGCCAGCAGGCTAGGGGTACAGCAAGAGACCCAGTACTTC. Translated: CASRLGVQQETQYF.

This clone occurred once. This chain links TRBV27 with TRBJ2-7; the D gene is possibly TRBD1 (6 bases). The V gene lost 1 base and the J gene lost 6 bases, with 10 bases spanning the gap. Germline CDR1 is MNHEY and CDR2 is SMNVEV (reference sequence). The CDR3 totals 13 residues. This CDR3 is CASSLWQGFEQYF. The CDR3 DNA reads as TGTGCCAGCAGTTTATGGCAGGGGTTCGAGCAGTACTTC.

The chain recombines TRBV30 with TRBJ1-4, with TRBD1 matching 11 bases. CDR3 size: 15 residues. V gave up 4 bases and J gave up 8 bases; unmatched junction bases: 9. Germline assignment: CDR1 GTSNPN and CDR2 SVGIG (reference sequence). CDR3 protein: CAWTQGTGGREKLFF. CDR3 DNA sequence: TGTGCCTGGACCCAAGGGACAGGGGGGAGAGAAAAACTGTTTTTT. Full variable domain (remainder filled in from reference TRBV30 and TRBJ1-4): SQTIHQWPATLVQPVGSPLSLECTVEGTSNPNLYWYRQAAGRGLQLLFYSVGIGQISSEVPQNLSASRPQDRQFILSSKKLLLSDSGFYLCAWTQGTGGREKLFFGSGTQLSVL.

About this clone: The same CDR3 is also encoded by other DNA sequences in this sample. The chain employs TRBV9 and TRBJ1-5; D unclear. The CDR3 loop spans 15 amino acids. Trimming took 0 bases from V and 1 from J, leaving 8 bases between them. CDR1 is SGDLS and CDR2 is YYNGEE in the germline V gene. The CDR3 DNA sequence: TGTGCCAGCAGCGTAGAAGGGTTAAGCAATCAGCCCCAGCATTTT. It yields the protein CASSVEGLSNQPQHF. The full variable domain, rest sourced from reference TRBV9 and TRBJ1-5, is DSGVTQTPKHLITATGQRVTLRCSPRSGDLSVYWYQQSLDQGLQFLIQYYNGEERAKGNILERFSAQQFPDLHSELNLSSLELGDSALYFCASSVEGLSNQPQHFGDGTRLSIL.

This chain connects TRBV27 to TRBJ2-6; no clear D. Trimming cost V 3 bases and J 0 bases, with 9 bases left between them. The germline CDR1 and CDR2 sequences are MNHEY and SMNVEV (reference sequence). The CDR3 covers 16 residues. The CDR3 DNA follows: TGTGCCAGCAGTTTTACCTTGCCCTCTGGGGCCAACGTCCTGACTTTC. Translated: CASSFTLPSGANVLTF.

This chain joins TRBV7-9 and TRBJ2-3, with 13 positions matching TRBD2. There are 18 residues in the CDR3. CDR1 is SEHNR, CDR2 FQNEAQ, per germline (reference sequence). After removal of 4 bases from V and 4 bases from J, the junction contained 11 bases not matched to a gene. This chain's CDR3 is CASSSPPGLAGMADTQYF. CDR3 DNA: TGTGCCAGCAGCTCCCCGCCGGGACTAGCGGGAATGGCAGATACGCAGTATTTT.

The chain employs TRBV5-6 and TRBJ1-6; 7 bases line up with TRBD1. Germline V CDR1 and CDR2: SGHDT, YYEEEE. The CDR3 is 13 residues long. Trimming at V came to 4 bases and at J to 7 bases, leaving 2 bases not matched to a gene. The CDR3 region has the DNA TGTGCCAGCAGCCCGACAGGGAATTCACCCCTCCACTTT. Its protein product is CASSPTGNSPLHF.

The genes are TRBV12-5 and TRBJ2-3, with TRBD2 matching over 7 bases. Germline CDR1 reads LGHNT; CDR2 reads FRNRAP. CDR3 length equals 16 residues. The J segment lost 2 bases and the V segment lost 1 base, leaving 6 bases of the junction unmatched. CDR3 sequence: CASGLATSAVTDTQYF. As DNA, the CDR3 is TGTGCTAGTGGTTTGGCAACTAGCGCTGTCACAGATACGCAGTATTTT.

This chain joins TRBV27 and TRBJ2-7; weak D call: TRBD1 (8 bases). Trimming removed 5 bases at V and 6 bases at J, with 17 bases between. This CDR3 contains 14 residues. CDR1 MNHEY and CDR2 SMNVEV come from the germline V gene (reference sequence). As DNA, the CDR3 is TGTGCCAGCAGTGCACAGGGGGGGTGGTCCGAGCAGTACTTC. Its protein product is CASSAQGGWSEQYF.

The CDR3 DNA sequence: TGTGCCAGCAGTTATTTAGCGGGAGAGGCAGATACGCAGTATTTT. This codes for CASSYLAGEADTQYF. The chain couples TRBV6-5 to TRBJ2-3; 9 bases align to TRBD2. The V and J ends lost 3 bases and 4 bases, in that order; junction bases with no gene match: 5. CDR3 size: 15 residues. CDR1 and CDR2 from the germline V gene are MNHEY and SVGAGI.

On this clone itself: Other nucleotide sequences from this sample produce the same CDR3. The chain recombines TRBV29-1 with TRBJ2-3; D ambiguous. Germline CDR1 is SQVTM and CDR2 is ANQGSEA. This CDR3 contains 13 residues. The V end was cut by 3 bases, the J end by 2 bases, with 9 bases between. CDR3 DNA sequence: TGCAGCGTTGATGAAGCTTTCACAGATACGCAGTATTTT. This sequence encodes CSVDEAFTDTQYF.

The rearrangement joins TRBV5-4 to TRBJ1-3, with 8 bases lining up with TRBD1. Germline V CDR1 and CDR2: SGHNT, YYREEE (reference sequence). V lost 4 bases to trimming and J lost 4 bases; unmatched junction nucleotides: 19. CDR3 length: 19 residues. CDR3 loop: CASSPPPGQAPLGGNTIYF. The CDR3 nucleotides read TGTGCCAGCAGCCCCCCTCCGGGACAGGCTCCCCTTGGGGGAAACACCATATATTTT.

The V gene is TRBV25-1, the J gene TRBJ1-2; D gene ambiguous. There are 15 residues in the CDR3. Germline CDR1 and CDR2: MGHDK and SYGVNS. Trimming removed 0 bases at V and 2 bases at J, with 10 bases between. The CDR3 sequence is CASSEYDGVNYGYTF. DNA of the CDR3: TGTGCCAGCAGTGAATATGACGGGGTCAACTATGGCTACACCTTC.

The V gene is TRBV29-1, the J gene TRBJ2-1, with TRBD2 matching 11 bases. With V trimmed by 6 bases and J by 2 bases, 9 bases remained unmatched. Looked up from germline, CDR1 is SQVTM and CDR2 is ANQGSEA. CDR3 length: 16 amino acids. CDR3 sequence: CSVSGTSGDTYNEQFF. CDR3 nucleotides: TGCAGCGTGAGCGGGACTAGCGGTGATACCTACAATGAGCAGTTCTTC.